This is a list of T cell receptor beta chains from one sample in a study of technical replicates of blood from a handful of donors. Method: immunoSEQ multiplex PCR; TCRdb's copy keeps in-frame clones and lacks some. The table has over 50,000 clones, around 92% seen once. The sequenced material came from PBMCs. The origin of the receptors is a human donor in good health. Some clones in this sample may be carry-over from other donors' samples. The CDR3 runs from the conserved cysteine through the conserved F or W. The D gene is left open where the match is weak. Clone sizes are given selectively: once, few, many, or a class where the clone is expanded.

CDR3 protein	CDR3 DNA	V gene	J gene	D gene	CDR3 length	clone size
CASSPGVEPEAFF	TGTGCCAGCTCACCAGGAGTGGAACCTGAAGCTTTCTTT	TRBV18	TRBJ1-1	.	13	.
CASSLGSRETQYF	TGTGCCAGCAGCTTGGGCAGCCGAGAGACCCAGTACTTC	TRBV7-8	TRBJ2-5	.	13	.
CASSRGGGTEAFF	TGTGCCAGCAGTCGTGGGGGGGGAACTGAAGCTTTCTTT	TRBV6-5	TRBJ1-1	.	13	.
CASGSYTEAFF	TGTGCATCCGGGAGTTACACTGAAGCTTTCTTT	TRBV27	TRBJ1-1	.	11	.
CASSLRPGLDGTQHF	TGTGCCAGCAGCCTACGGCCGGGCCTGGACGGGACCCAGCATTTT	TRBV7-2	TRBJ1-5	.	15	.
CASMIRGQGQPQHF	TGTGCCAGCATGATCAGGGGGCAGGGTCAGCCCCAGCATTTT	TRBV27	TRBJ1-5	TRBD1	14	.
CSVVGLAGGYNEQFF	TGCAGCGTTGTCGGACTAGCGGGAGGGTACAATGAGCAGTTCTTC	TRBV29-1	TRBJ2-1	TRBD2	15	.
CASSSFLRTVTNYGYTF	TGCGCCAGCAGCTCCTTCCTAAGAACGGTAACTAACTATGGCTACACCTTC	TRBV4-1	TRBJ1-2	.	17	.
CASSPTGIDGYTF	TGTGCCAGCTCACCGACAGGGATCGATGGCTACACCTTC	TRBV18	TRBJ1-2	TRBD1	13	.
CASSEIGTGPYEQYF	TGTGCCAGTAGTGAAATCGGGACAGGGCCCTACGAGCAGTACTTC	TRBV19	TRBJ2-7	TRBD1	15	.
CASSRDRGYNYGYTF	TGCGCCAGCAGCCGGGACAGGGGTTATAACTATGGCTACACCTTC	TRBV5-1	TRBJ1-2	TRBD1	15	.
CASSLEDRGHQPQHF	TGTGCCAGCAGCTTAGAAGACAGGGGACATCAGCCCCAGCATTTT	TRBV7-8	TRBJ1-5	TRBD1	15	once
CASSLPGTDTQYF	TGTGCCAGCAGTTTGCCAGGGACAGATACGCAGTATTTT	TRBV5-4	TRBJ2-3	.	13	.
CASRSLAGGRAYNEQFF	TGTGCAAGTCGCTCCTTAGCGGGAGGGCGGGCCTACAATGAGCAGTTCTTC	TRBV12-2	TRBJ2-1	.	17	.
CASSQEGGRGETQYF	TGTGCCAGCAGCCAAGAGGGCGGGCGCGGGGAGACCCAGTACTTC	TRBV4-2	TRBJ2-5	.	15	.
CANPAGKETQYF	TGTGCCAACCCCGCAGGTAAAGAGACCCAGTACTTC	TRBV5-3	TRBJ2-5	.	12	.
CASSSQGQGPYNEQFF	TGTGCCAGCAGCTCCCAGGGACAGGGACCCTACAATGAGCAGTTCTTC	TRBV7-2	TRBJ2-1	TRBD1	16	.
CSVEDQGKGRYGYTF	TGCAGCGTTGAAGATCAGGGTAAGGGGCGGTATGGCTACACCTTC	TRBV29-1	TRBJ1-2	.	15	.
CASSHRTESYEQYF	TGCGCCAGCAGCCACCGGACAGAGAGCTACGAGCAGTACTTC	TRBV4-1	TRBJ2-7	.	14	.
CASSSTGWGQPQHF	TGTGCCAGCAGTTCGACAGGGTGGGGACAGCCCCAGCATTTT	TRBV6-5	TRBJ1-5	TRBD1	14	.
CASSLESTGIGGYTF	TGTGCCAGCAGCTTAGAGAGTACAGGGATAGGTGGCTACACCTTC	TRBV7-2	TRBJ1-2	.	15	.
CASSVQGPNQPQHF	TGTGCCAGCAGTGTCCAGGGCCCCAATCAGCCCCAGCATTTT	TRBV27	TRBJ1-5	.	14	once
CASSGTESNQPQHF	TGTGCCAGTTCCGGGACAGAGAGCAATCAGCCCCAGCATTTT	TRBV2	TRBJ1-5	TRBD1	14	.
CASSPTGGSNTEAFF	TGTGCCAGCAGCCCAACAGGGGGCTCGAACACTGAAGCTTTCTTT	TRBV5-4	TRBJ1-1	TRBD1	15	.
CAISAVSPDNEQFF	TGTGCCATCAGTGCGGTTAGCCCAGACAATGAGCAGTTCTTC	TRBV10-3	TRBJ2-1	.	14	.
CASSTGAFSVNSPLHF	TGTGCCAGCAGCACGGGAGCTTTTTCGGTTAATTCACCCCTCCACTTT	TRBV5-4	TRBJ1-6	.	16	.
CASSVGENTEAFF	TGCGCCAGCAGTGTAGGAGAGAACACTGAAGCTTTCTTT	TRBV5-1	TRBJ1-1	.	13	.
CSVAGVGEKLFF	TGCAGCGTCGCAGGGGTAGGTGAAAAACTGTTTTTT	TRBV29-1	TRBJ1-4	.	12	few
CASNPGLAGGLQETQYF	TGTGCCAGCAACCCGGGACTAGCGGGAGGACTTCAAGAGACCCAGTACTTC	TRBV11-2	TRBJ2-5	TRBD2	17	.
CASSLVGGRTGELFF	TGCGCCAGCAGCTTGGTAGGGGGCAGGACCGGGGAGCTGTTTTTT	TRBV5-1	TRBJ2-2	TRBD1	15	.
CAWSVDISGEQYF	TGTGCCTGGAGTGTCGATATTTCGGGGGAGCAGTACTTC	TRBV30	TRBJ2-7	.	13	.
CASRPAGGPGTQYF	TGTGCCAGCAGGCCAGCGGGGGGGCCTGGGACCCAGTACTTC	TRBV6-5	TRBJ2-5	TRBD2	14	.
CASIDRGNTEAFF	TGTGCCAGCATCGACAGGGGGAACACTGAAGCTTTCTTT	TRBV6-5	TRBJ1-1	TRBD1	13	.
CASSLGAGTDTQYF	TGCGCCAGCAGCTTAGGTGCGGGGACAGATACGCAGTATTTT	TRBV5-1	TRBJ2-3	.	14	.
CASSAGGGYSPLHF	TGCGCCAGCAGCGCGGGAGGCGGGTATTCACCCCTCCACTTT	TRBV5-1	TRBJ1-6	.	14	few
CASKDSGQETQYF	TGTGCCAGCAAAGATAGCGGCCAAGAGACCCAGTACTTC	TRBV5-4	TRBJ2-5	.	13	.
CASSRTGEGGYTF	TGTGCCAGCAGCCGAACAGGGGAAGGTGGCTACACCTTC	TRBV6-6	TRBJ1-2	TRBD1	13	few
CASSPGARGYTF	TGTGCCAGCAGCCCTGGGGCGAGAGGCTACACCTTC	TRBV11-1	TRBJ1-2	.	12	once
CASSQDRDYEQYF	TGCGCCAGCAGCCAAGACCGGGACTACGAGCAGTACTTC	TRBV4-3	TRBJ2-7	.	13	.
CAISEEGNTEAFF	TGTGCCATCAGTGAGGAGGGGAACACTGAAGCTTTCTTT	TRBV10-3	TRBJ1-1	.	13	.
CASSNSGAGANVLTF	TGCGCCAGCAGCAATAGCGGGGCTGGGGCCAACGTCCTGACTTTC	TRBV5-1	TRBJ2-6	TRBD2	15	.
CASSLGGRGDNEQFF	TGTGCCAGCAGCTTAGGCGGGAGGGGGGATAATGAGCAGTTCTTC	TRBV7-8	TRBJ2-1	TRBD2	15	.
CASIADRGLGGELFF	TGTGCCAGCATCGCCGACAGGGGGCTCGGCGGGGAGCTGTTTTTT	TRBV6-5	TRBJ2-2	TRBD1	15	.
CASSSQQRNQPQHF	TGTGCCAGCAGTTCCCAACAGCGCAATCAGCCCCAGCATTTT	TRBV6-5	TRBJ1-5	.	14	once
CASSRRSGGAYEQYF	TGTGCCAGCAGCCGACGTAGCGGGGGGGCCTACGAGCAGTACTTC	TRBV7-6	TRBJ2-7	TRBD2	15	.
CATSSPAGRTNEKLFF	TGTGCCACCAGCAGCCCAGCGGGACGAACTAATGAAAAACTGTTTTTT	TRBV15	TRBJ1-4	.	16	.
CASSFGLAGKRAGELFF	TGCGCCAGCAGCTTCGGACTAGCGGGGAAAAGGGCCGGGGAGCTGTTTTTT	TRBV5-1	TRBJ2-2	TRBD2	17	.
CASSLSNAGSYEQYF	TGTGCCAGCAGCTTATCTAATGCGGGGTCCTACGAGCAGTACTTC	TRBV7-2	TRBJ2-7	.	15	.
CASSPSGTGNTEAFF	TGTGCCAGCAGTCCCTCCGGGACAGGAAACACTGAAGCTTTCTTT	TRBV27	TRBJ1-1	TRBD1	15	.